Detailed here is one T cell receptor beta chain. This specimen belongs to a study of blood T cell repertoires in COVID-19. Study overall: Samples came from the United States, Italy and Spain, spanning acute and convalescent COVID-19. T cells, B-cell-depleted T cells, or PBMCs supplied cDNA or gDNA.

The authors' processing: Quantification of nucleated cells was approximated via reference gene primer amplification. Sequencing was performed with immunoSEQ multiplex PCR; in TCRdb, only in-frame clones are kept and a portion is missing. That table is the source of V, J and clone size, and D and trimming were worked out from the DNA. In the table there are roughly 45,000 clones, less than 85% of which are singletons. The V gene end was trimmed by 0 bases and the J gene end by 0 bases; junction bases not matched to a gene: 5. This CDR3 spans 17 amino acids. Germline V gives CDR1 SGDLS, CDR2 YYNGEE. Sequenced sample: peripheral blood. The V and J genes are TRBV9 and TRBJ2-5, with 10 positions matching TRBD1. This clonotype was sampled from a human donor in a cohort sampled during active COVID-19. CDR3 residues: CASSVATGQGYQETQYF. As DNA, the CDR3 is TGTGCCAGCAGCGTAGCTACGGGACAGGGGTACCAAGAGACCCAGTACTTC.